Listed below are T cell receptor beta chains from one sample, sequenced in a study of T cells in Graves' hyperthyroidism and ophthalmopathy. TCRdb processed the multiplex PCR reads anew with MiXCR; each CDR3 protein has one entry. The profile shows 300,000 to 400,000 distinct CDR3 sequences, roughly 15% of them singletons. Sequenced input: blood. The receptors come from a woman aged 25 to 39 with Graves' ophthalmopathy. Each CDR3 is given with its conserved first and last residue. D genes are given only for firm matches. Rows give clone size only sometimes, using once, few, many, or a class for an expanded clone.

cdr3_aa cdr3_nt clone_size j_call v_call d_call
CASSSLLSGNQPQHF TGTGCCAGCAGTTCCCTCCTCTCGGGGAATCAGCCCCAGCATTTT NA TRBJ1-5 TRBV6-1 NA
CASSLYHGLDAAEKLFF TGTGCCAGCAGCTTATATCACGGACTTGATGCGGCTGAAAAACTGTTTTTT NA TRBJ1-4 TRBV7-9 NA
CASRAGTGERYGYTF TGTGCCAGCAGGGCCGGCACAGGGGAGCGGTATGGCTACACCTTC many TRBJ1-2 TRBV7-9 TRBD1
CASSFGGSGNTIYF TGTGCCAGCAGTTTCGGGGGCTCTGGAAACACCATATATTTT NA TRBJ1-3 TRBV12-3/TRBV12-4 NA
CASATERLPGNTIYF TGTGCCAGCGCGACTGAGAGGCTTCCTGGAAACACCATATATTTT many TRBJ1-3 TRBV11-3 NA
CASSLQVEVTQYF TGTGCCAGCAGTTTACAAGTCGAGGTTACGCAGTATTTT many TRBJ2-3 TRBV12-3/TRBV12-4 NA
CAISGQSGTDTQYF TGTGCCATCAGTGGACAGAGTGGCACAGATACGCAGTATTTT NA TRBJ2-3 TRBV10-3 NA
CASSHRNGRPQAFF TGTGCCAGCAGCCATCGTAACGGCAGACCGCAAGCTTTCTTT many TRBJ1-1 TRBV7-9 NA
CSVEPGGTGWNIQYF TGCAGCGTTGAACCGGGGGGGACAGGATGGAACATTCAGTACTTC many TRBJ2-4 TRBV29-1 NA
CASSESGVAGAFF TGCGCCAGCAGTGAGTCTGGGGTCGCCGGAGCTTTCTTT NA TRBJ1-1 TRBV10-1 NA
CASSTGQRSHTDTQYF TGTGCCAGCAGCACGGGACAACGGTCGCACACAGATACGCAGTATTTT NA TRBJ2-3 TRBV28 NA
CAPGRRGTDIYEQYF TGTGCCCCCGGAAGGAGGGGGACAGATATCTACGAGCAGTACTTC NA TRBJ2-7 TRBV10-3 NA
CASSDSLAGYVDTQYF TGCGCCAGCAGTGACTCTCTAGCGGGTTACGTAGATACGCAGTATTTT NA TRBJ2-3 TRBV10-2 TRBD2
CASSPQRDSFYF TGTGCCAGCAGCCCTCAGAGGGACAGCTTTTACTTC many TRBJ2-5 TRBV7-2 TRBD1
CASRRLASDTQYF TGTGCCAGCAGGAGACTAGCGAGCGATACGCAGTATTTT many TRBJ2-3 TRBV28 TRBD2
CASSADRDQPQHF TGTGCCAGCAGCGCAGACAGGGATCAGCCCCAGCATTTT many TRBJ1-5 TRBV5-6 TRBD1
CATSKAWGFSGANVLTF TGTGCCACCAGTAAAGCTTGGGGCTTCTCAGGGGCCAACGTCCTGACTTTC many TRBJ2-6 TRBV15 NA
CASSLGTGGYYEQYF TGTGCCAGCAGCTTGGGGACAGGGGGCTACTACGAGCAGTACTTC NA TRBJ2-7 TRBV13 TRBD1
CASSAGTGGDEQFF TGCGCCAGCAGTGCAGGGACAGGGGGGGATGAGCAGTTCTTC few TRBJ2-1 TRBV10-1 TRBD1
CASSLEWGSTGELFF TGCGCCAGCAGCTTGGAATGGGGCTCCACCGGGGAGCTGTTTTTT NA TRBJ2-2 TRBV5-1 NA